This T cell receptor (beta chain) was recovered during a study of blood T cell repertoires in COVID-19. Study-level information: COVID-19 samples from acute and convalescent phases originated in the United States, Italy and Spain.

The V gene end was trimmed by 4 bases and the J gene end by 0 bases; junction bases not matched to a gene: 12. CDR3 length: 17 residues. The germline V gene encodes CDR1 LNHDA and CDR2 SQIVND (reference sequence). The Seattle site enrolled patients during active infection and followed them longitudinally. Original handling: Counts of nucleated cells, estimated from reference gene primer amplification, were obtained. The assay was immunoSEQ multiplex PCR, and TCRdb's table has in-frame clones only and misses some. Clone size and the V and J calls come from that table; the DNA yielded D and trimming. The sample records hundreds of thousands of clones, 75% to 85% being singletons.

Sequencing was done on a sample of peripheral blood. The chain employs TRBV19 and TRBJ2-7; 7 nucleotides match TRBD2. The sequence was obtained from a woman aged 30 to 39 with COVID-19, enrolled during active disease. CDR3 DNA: TGTGCCAGTAGTAAAGCCGCGGCGCGGGAGTACTCCTACGAGCAGTACTTC. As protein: CASSKAAAREYSYEQYF.